These 10 T cell receptor beta chains share one sample of origin, sequenced in a study of blood T cell repertoires in COVID-19. Repertoires were generated with immunoSEQ multiplex PCR, while TCRdb's copy carries only in-frame clones and drops some. The table records more than 150,000 clones, approximately 80% of them present only once. Sequences were obtained from PBMCs or T cells enriched from blood (not recorded which). The receptors here all came from a man aged 55-75 years who had been exposed to COVID-19.

The CDR3 DNA follows: TGTGCCAGTACCCCCGGGACAGGGTCCTACGAGCAGTACTTC. Its translation is CASTPGTGSYEQYF. This chain links TRBV19 with TRBJ2-7, with TRBD1 matching over 9 bases. Germline lookup yields CDR1 LNHDA and CDR2 SQIVND (reference sequence). The ends lost 7 bases at V and 1 base at J; junction bases unmatched: 5. The CDR3 runs to 14 residues.

The chain couples TRBV24-1 to TRBJ1-5; D is perhaps TRBD1 (6 bases). Trimming left V 5 bases short and J 3 bases short, with 13 bases between. CDR1 is KGHDR and CDR2 is SFDVKD in the germline V gene. The CDR3 spans 15 residues. The CDR3 region has the DNA TGTGCCACCAGTGTACAGGGACCAAACAATCAGCCCCAGCATTTT. Translation gives CATSVQGPNNQPQHF.

The V gene is TRBV27, the J gene TRBJ2-6; no definite D call. The germline gives CDR1 MNHEY, CDR2 SMNVEV (reference sequence). V lost 10 bases, J lost 0 bases, and 13 bases lay in between. This CDR3 is 15 amino acids long. The CDR3 sequence: CATQLWSSGANVLTF. As DNA, the CDR3 is TGTGCCACCCAGCTTTGGAGCTCTGGGGCCAACGTCCTGACTTTC. The whole variable domain, remainder taken from reference TRBV27 and TRBJ2-6, is EAQVTQNPRYLITVTGKKLTVTCSQNMNHEYMSWYRQDPGLGLRQIYYSMNVEVTDKGDVPEGYKVSRKEKRNFPLILESPSPNQTSLYFCATQLWSSGANVLTFGAGSRLTVL.

The V call is TRBV2, the J call TRBJ1-1; D uncertain. Trimming pared 0 bases from V and 4 bases from J, leaving 9 bases between. The CDR3 is made up of 14 amino acids. Germline assignment: CDR1 SNHLY and CDR2 FYNNEI. The CDR3 DNA is TGTGCCAGCAGTGAAGCGCGGGTCCTCACTGAAGCTTTCTTT. Protein: CASSEARVLTEAFF.

The chain employs TRBV5-4 and TRBJ1-1; D is undetermined. Germline lookup yields CDR1 SGHNT and CDR2 YYREEE (reference sequence). V was shortened by 3 bases and J by 4 bases, with 13 bases between the two germline ends. This CDR3 is built from 14 residues. The CDR3 nucleotides are TGTGCCAGCAGCTGGGCCCCAACGACCACTGAAGCTTTCTTT. Translated, it gives CASSWAPTTTEAFF.

The rearrangement joins TRBV12-3 or TRBV12-4 to TRBJ1-5; 7 nucleotides agree with TRBD1. Losses at the gene ends were 7 bases for V and 5 bases for J; bases not matched to a gene: 5. This CDR3 has 13 amino acids. The DNA of the CDR3 is TGTGCCAGCAAACAGGGGCACGATCAGCCCCAGCATTTT. Protein: CASKQGHDQPQHF.

This rearrangement joins TRBV27 to TRBJ2-7, with 15 bases lining up with TRBD2. V lost 7 bases, J lost 3 bases, and 10 bases stayed unmatched. This CDR3 is 17 amino acids long. The germline CDR1 and CDR2 sequences are MNHEY and SMNVEV (reference sequence). CDR3 sequence: CASTSLAGLAGGYEQYF. The DNA for the CDR3 is TGTGCCAGCACCTCCCTAGCGGGACTAGCGGGAGGCTACGAGCAGTACTTC.

CDR3 sequence reads: CASSNPGRTGGAGANVLTF. DNA for the CDR3: TGCGCCAGCAGTAATCCAGGACGCACTGGAGGGGCTGGGGCCAACGTCCTGACTTTC. V gene TRBV5-1 combines with J gene TRBJ2-6; possibly TRBD2 for D (6 bases). CDR1 is SGHRS and CDR2 is YFSETQ in the germline V gene. V was cut by 5 bases and J by 2 bases, with 23 bases left in between. The CDR3 has 19 amino acids.

This clone turned up a few times. This chain uses TRBV18 with TRBJ2-6; D ambiguous. V lost 2 bases and J 6 bases, leaving 8 bases between the germline ends. This CDR3 comprises 14 residues. The germline V gene encodes CDR1 KGHSH and CDR2 LQKENI. CDR3 region: CASSPSTLANVLTF. For the CDR3, the DNA is TGTGCCAGCTCACCATCGACTTTGGCCAACGTCCTGACTTTC. The full variable domain, completed using reference TRBV18 and TRBJ2-6, is NAGVMQNPRHLVRRRGQEARLRCSPMKGHSHVYWYRQLPEEGLKFMVYLQKENIIDESGMPKERFSAEFPKEGPSILRIQQVVRGDSAAYFCASSPSTLANVLTFGAGSRLTVL.

V usage is TRBV6-5 and J usage is TRBJ1-5; the match to TRBD1 covers 10 bases. The CDR3 loop spans 14 amino acids. The trim removed 10 bases at V and 7 bases at J, leaving 10 bases unmatched. CDR1 MNHEY and CDR2 SVGAGI come from the germline V gene. The CDR3, as DNA: TGTGCCACCTTTGACAGGGGGCGATTACAGCCCCAGCATTTT. As protein: CATFDRGRLQPQHF.